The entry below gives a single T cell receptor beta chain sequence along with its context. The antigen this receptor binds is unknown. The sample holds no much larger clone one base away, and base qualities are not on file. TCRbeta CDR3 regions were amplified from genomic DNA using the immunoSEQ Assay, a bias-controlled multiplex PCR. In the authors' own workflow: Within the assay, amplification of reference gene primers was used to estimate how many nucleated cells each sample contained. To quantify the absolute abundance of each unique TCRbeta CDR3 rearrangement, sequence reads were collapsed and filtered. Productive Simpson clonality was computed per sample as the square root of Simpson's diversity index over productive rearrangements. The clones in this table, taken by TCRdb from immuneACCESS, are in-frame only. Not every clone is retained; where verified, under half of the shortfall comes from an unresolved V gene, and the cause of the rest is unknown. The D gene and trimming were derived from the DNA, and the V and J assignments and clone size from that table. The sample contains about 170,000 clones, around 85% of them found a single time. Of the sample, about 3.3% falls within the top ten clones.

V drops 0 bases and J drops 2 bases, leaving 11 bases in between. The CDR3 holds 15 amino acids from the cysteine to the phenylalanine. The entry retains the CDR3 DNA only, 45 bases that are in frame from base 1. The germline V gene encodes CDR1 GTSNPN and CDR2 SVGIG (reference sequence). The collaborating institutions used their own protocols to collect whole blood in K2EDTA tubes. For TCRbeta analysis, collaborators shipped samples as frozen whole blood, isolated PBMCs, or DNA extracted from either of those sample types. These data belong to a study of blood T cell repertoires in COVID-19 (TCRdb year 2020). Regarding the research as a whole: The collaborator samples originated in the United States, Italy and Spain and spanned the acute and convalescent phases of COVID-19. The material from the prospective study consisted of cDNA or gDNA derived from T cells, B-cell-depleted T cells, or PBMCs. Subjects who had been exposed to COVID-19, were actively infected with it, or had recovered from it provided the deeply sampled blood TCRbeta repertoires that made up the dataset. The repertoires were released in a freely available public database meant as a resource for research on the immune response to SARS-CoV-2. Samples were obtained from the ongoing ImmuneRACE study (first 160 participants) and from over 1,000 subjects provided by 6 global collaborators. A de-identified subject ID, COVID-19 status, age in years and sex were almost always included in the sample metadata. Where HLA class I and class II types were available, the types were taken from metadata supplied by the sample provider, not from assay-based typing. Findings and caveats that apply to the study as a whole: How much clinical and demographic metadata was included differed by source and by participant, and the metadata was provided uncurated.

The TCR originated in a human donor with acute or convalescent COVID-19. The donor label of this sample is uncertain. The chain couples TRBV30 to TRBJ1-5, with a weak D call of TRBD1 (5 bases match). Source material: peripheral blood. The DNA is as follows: TGTGCCTGGAGTGTACCAGGGTCGGGCAATCAGCCCCAGCATTTT. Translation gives CAWSVPGSGNQPQHF.